These 15 T cell receptor beta chains were sequenced from one sample in a study of blood T cell repertoires in COVID-19 (dated by TCRdb to the early 2020s). Receptor libraries were prepared by the immunoSEQ multiplex PCR assay. The source is immuneACCESS, and TCRdb retained only in-frame sequences with V and J called. Part of the clones is not carried over; for the studies checked, unresolved V genes explain less than half of this, and the remainder is unexplained. A total of about 240,000 clones appear in this sample, approximately 80% of them only once. The top ten clonotypes cover about 6.3% of the sample. The specimen sequenced was peripheral blood. These receptors came from an older woman with active or convalescent COVID-19.

This chain uses TRBV4-1 with TRBJ2-7; TRBD2 might be the D (6 bases). The ends were cut back, 5 bases at V and 3 bases at J, with 17 bases in the middle. CDR1 is MGHRA, CDR2 YSYEKL, per germline. The CDR3 runs to 15 residues. CDR3 residues: CASSYGTLIRYEQYF. CDR3 DNA sequence: TGCGCCAGCAGCTACGGGACTCTTATTCGCTACGAGCAGTACTTC.

V gene TRBV5-8 combines with J gene TRBJ2-1; 9 positions match TRBD2. The germline CDR1 and CDR2 sequences are SGHTS and YDEGEE. CDR3 length: 13 amino acids. With 8 bases clipped from V and 8 bases from J, the junction kept 8 bases outside the gene matches. CDR3: CARGGGALYEQFF. The CDR3 DNA follows: TGTGCCAGGGGCGGGGGGGCATTATATGAGCAGTTCTTC.

V usage is TRBV13 and J usage is TRBJ2-5; D is uncertain. Germline CDR1 PRHDT, CDR2 FYEKMQ (reference sequence). V dropped 3 bases and J dropped 2 bases, with 4 bases sitting between them. The CDR3 totals 12 residues. In nucleotides, the CDR3 is TGTGCCAGCAGCTTGGCTCAAGAGACCCAGTACTTC. It codes for CASSLAQETQYF.

The chain couples TRBV11-2 to TRBJ2-7, with D possibly being TRBD1 (5 bases). V was pared by 4 bases and J by 3 bases, with 13 bases between. There are 14 residues in the CDR3. CDR1 is SGHAT and CDR2 is FQNNGV in the germline V gene. The CDR3 coding sequence is TGTGCCAGCAGCTCCCTGCCCAGGGACTACGAGCAGTACGTC. It is translated as CASSSLPRDYEQYV.

The chain has TRBV18 and TRBJ1-2, with TRBD1 matching over 11 bases. This CDR3 has 15 residues. The trim removed 3 bases at V and 5 bases at J, leaving 5 bases unmatched. Germline CDR1 and CDR2: KGHSH and LQKENI. The CDR3 loop is CASSPGTGGTYGYTF. CDR3 coding DNA: TGTGCCAGCTCACCGGGGACAGGGGGAACTTATGGCTACACCTTC.

The chain joins TRBV18 to TRBJ1-5, with 8 positions matching TRBD1. Germline trimming cut 3 bases from V and 5 bases from J; bases unmatched to any gene: 3. Germline lookup yields CDR1 KGHSH and CDR2 LQKENI. The CDR3 is made up of 14 amino acids. Here the CDR3 reads CASSPETGDQPQHF. Here the CDR3 DNA reads TGTGCCAGCTCACCTGAGACAGGGGATCAGCCCCAGCATTTT.

This sequence joins TRBV5-1 and TRBJ1-6; D ambiguous. Deletions cut 0 bases from V and 4 bases from J, with 8 bases between. The CDR3 sequence is 15 residues long. Per the germline V gene, CDR1 is SGHRS and CDR2 is YFSETQ. CDR3 sequence reads: CASSLERAYNSPLHF. The DNA for the CDR3 is TGCGCCAGCAGCTTGGAGCGGGCTTATAATTCACCCCTCCACTTT.

This clone was seen once. The V and J genes are TRBV29-1 and TRBJ2-3, with 10 nucleotides matching TRBD2. The length of the CDR3 is 15 residues. After removal of 7 bases from V and 5 bases from J, the junction contained 12 bases not matched to a gene. Germline lookup yields CDR1 SQVTM and CDR2 ANQGSEA. CDR3 in amino acids: CSATNTAGGGDTQYF. The CDR3 DNA is TGCAGCGCCACTAATACAGCGGGAGGGGGAGATACGCAGTATTTT.

As to this clone: At one boundary the junction diverges from the germline segment, which might be a read error. CDR3 region: CASSQGTGGTGKLFF. CDR3 in DNA: TGTGCCAGCAGTCAAGGGACAGGGGGGACAGGAAAACTGTTTTTT. The chain links TRBV4-2 to TRBJ1-4, with 11 bases that match TRBD1. The CDR3 has 15 amino acids. CDR1 LGHNA and CDR2 YNFKEQ come from the germline V gene.

The table lists this clone with a few counts. The genes are TRBV6-6 and TRBJ1-3; 7 positions agree with TRBD1. CDR3 length: 15 amino acids. V lost 4 bases to trimming and J lost 0 bases; unmatched junction nucleotides: 3. CDR1 is MNHNY and CDR2 is SVGAGI in the germline V gene (reference sequence). For the CDR3, the DNA is TGTGCCAGCAGTTGGGACAGAGACTCTGGAAACACCATATATTTT. This sequence encodes CASSWDRDSGNTIYF.

This clone was seen a handful of times. The genes are TRBV9 and TRBJ1-6; D is unclear. Germline CDR1 SGDLS, CDR2 YYNGEE. V was trimmed by 0 bases and J by 10 bases, leaving 14 bases between them. The CDR3 has 15 residues. The CDR3: CASSVGIGLVSPLHF. Here the CDR3 DNA reads TGTGCCAGCAGCGTAGGTATTGGCCTAGTCTCACCCCTCCACTTT.

This chain uses TRBV24-1 with TRBJ2-1; weak D call: TRBD1 (6 bases). The germline gives CDR1 KGHDR, CDR2 SFDVKD. V gave up 2 bases and J gave up 5 bases, with 12 bases separating them. This CDR3 has 15 residues. The CDR3 coding sequence is TGTGCCACCAGTGATTCCAGGGGAAGCAACAATGAGCAGTTCTTC. It specifies CATSDSRGSNNEQFF.

The V and J genes are TRBV4-1 and TRBJ1-2; D remains ambiguous. The CDR3 runs to 14 residues. V lost 1 base and J 1 base, leaving 7 bases between the germline ends. The germline CDR1 and CDR2 sequences are MGHRA and YSYEKL. CDR3 bases: TGCGCCAGCAGCCAAGCGAGTTATAACTATGGCTACACCTTC. It codes for CASSQASYNYGYTF.

The chain is built from TRBV10-3 and TRBJ2-5; 7 nucleotides line up with TRBD1. Germline V CDR1 and CDR2: ENHRY, SYGVKD. This CDR3 contains 13 residues. Germline trimming cut 8 bases from V and 5 bases from J; bases unmatched to any gene: 8. This chain's CDR3 is CAIEQGPGETQYF. The CDR3 coding sequence is TGTGCCATCGAACAGGGGCCGGGGGAGACCCAGTACTTC.

This chain connects TRBV19 to TRBJ1-1, with D tentatively TRBD1 (5 bases). The CDR3 is 14 amino acids. Germline CDR1 is LNHDA and CDR2 is SQIVND (reference sequence). Trimming removed 1 base from V and 4 bases from J, with 10 bases in between. This CDR3 reads CASSIGPGFTEAFF. DNA for the CDR3: TGTGCCAGTAGTATAGGTCCAGGGTTCACTGAAGCTTTCTTT.